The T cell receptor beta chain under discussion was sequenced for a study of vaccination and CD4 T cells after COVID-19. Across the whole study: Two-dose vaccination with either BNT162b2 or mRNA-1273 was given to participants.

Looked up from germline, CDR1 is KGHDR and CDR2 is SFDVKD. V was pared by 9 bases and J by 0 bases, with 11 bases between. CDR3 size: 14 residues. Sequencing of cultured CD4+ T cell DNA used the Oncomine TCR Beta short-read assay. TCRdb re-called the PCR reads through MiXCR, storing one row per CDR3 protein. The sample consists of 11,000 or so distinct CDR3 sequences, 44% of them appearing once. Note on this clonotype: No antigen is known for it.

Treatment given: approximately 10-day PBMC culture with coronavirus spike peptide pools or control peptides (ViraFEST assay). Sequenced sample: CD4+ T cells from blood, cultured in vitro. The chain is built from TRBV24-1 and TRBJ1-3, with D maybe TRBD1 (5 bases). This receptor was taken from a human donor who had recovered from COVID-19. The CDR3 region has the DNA TGTGCCACCCCGGGGGGGGACTCTGGAAACACCATATATTTT. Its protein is CATPGGDSGNTIYF.